The 10 T cell receptor beta chains in this list originate from one sample, sequenced in a study of regulatory T cells in long-lasting Graves disease. HTBI primers from iRepertoire and Arm-PCR of CDR3 regions yielded the TCR beta libraries. TCRdb analysed the multiplex PCR reads with MiXCR anew, one entry per CDR3 protein. Here the sample spans more than 350,000 distinct CDR3 sequences, 14% to 15% being singletons. Time point in this sample: newly diagnosed GD, antithyroid drugs for less than 3 months. Extracted PBMC RNA gave rise to the TCR library. These data were also filed under a second study, of T cells in Graves' hyperthyroidism and ophthalmopathy.

The source material was peripheral blood mononuclear cells (PBMCs), sampled at new diagnosis, from a patient treated with antithyroid drugs. Source of these receptors: a woman aged 30 to 39 with Graves disease.

This clonotype was observed many times. This rearrangement joins TRBV2 to TRBJ2-3; TRBD2 is a possible D gene (5 bases). V was pared by 3 bases and J by 0 bases, with 10 bases between. The CDR3 sequence is 15 residues long. Germline CDR1 is SNHLY and CDR2 is FYNNEI. The CDR3 bases are TGTGCCAGCAGTGATGAGGGATCTAGCACAGATACGCAGTATTTT. The encoded protein is CASSDEGSSTDTQYF.

This clonotype was counted many times. The chain couples TRBV20-1 to TRBJ2-7; 12 bases are a match to TRBD1. Per the germline V gene, CDR1 is DFQATT and CDR2 is SNEGSKA (reference sequence). The CDR3 sequence is 15 residues long. V gave up 5 bases and J gave up 3 bases; unmatched junction bases: 8. The CDR3 reads CSAGGGTGGYYEQYF. The DNA for the CDR3 is TGCAGTGCTGGGGGGGGGACAGGGGGCTACTACGAGCAGTACTTC.

Many counts were recorded for this clonotype. The genes are TRBV3-1 and TRBJ2-1; D perhaps matches TRBD2 (6 bases). There are 14 residues in the CDR3. CDR1 is LGHDT and CDR2 is YNNKEL in the germline V gene (reference sequence). Trimming removed 1 base at V and 8 bases at J, with 12 bases between. CDR3 DNA sequence: TGTGCCAGCAGCCAAGCAGGCGGGACCGATGAGCAGTTCTTC. This sequence encodes CASSQAGGTDEQFF.

This chain joins TRBV6-1 and TRBJ1-3; 10 bases line up with TRBD1. CDR3 length: 17 residues. CDR1 MNHNS and CDR2 SASEGT come from the germline V gene. J was trimmed by 2 bases and V by 7 bases; bases with no gene match: 11. The CDR3 sequence: CASTQHPGTGAGNTIYF. DNA for the CDR3: TGTGCCAGCACTCAACATCCCGGGACAGGGGCTGGAAACACCATATATTTT.

This clonotype was detected ten times or more. The rearrangement uses TRBV18 and TRBJ2-7; D remains unclear. V was cut by 4 bases and J by 3 bases, with 13 bases left in between. The germline CDR1 and CDR2 sequences are KGHSH and LQKENI. The CDR3 sequence is 14 residues long. In DNA, the CDR3 is TGTGCCAGCTCACTCGACTCAGCTGACTACGAGCAGTACTTC. It specifies CASSLDSADYEQYF.

The chain links TRBV10-3 to TRBJ1-1; 7 positions match TRBD1. The V gene's germline CDR1 is ENHRY and CDR2 SYGVKD. The CDR3 has 14 residues. V trimming: 7 bases; J trimming: 3 bases; junction bases outside the gene matches: 8. CDR3 nucleotide sequence: TGTGCCATCACGAAAACAGGGGAGGACACTGAAGCTTTCTTT. Translating gives CAITKTGEDTEAFF.

This clonotype showed up many times. The V call is TRBV11-2, the J call TRBJ2-3, with D perhaps being TRBD1 or TRBD2 (5 bases each). The V gene's germline CDR1 is SGHAT and CDR2 FQNNGV. The CDR3 spans 15 residues. V was trimmed by 0 bases and J by 2 bases, leaving 9 bases between them. The CDR3 spells CASSLEWDATDTQYF. The CDR3 region has the DNA TGTGCCAGCAGCTTAGAATGGGACGCCACAGATACGCAGTATTTT. Complete variable domain (other parts from reference TRBV11-2 and TRBJ2-3): EAGVAQSPRYKIIEKRQSVAFWCNPISGHATLYWYQQILGQGPKLLIQFQNNGVVDDSQLPKDRFSAERLKGVDSTLKIQPAKLEDSAVYLCASSLEWDATDTQYFGPGTRLTVL.

This clonotype was seen a handful of times. The gene calls are TRBV5-4 and TRBJ2-4; D gene uncertain. V was clipped by 6 bases and J by 6 bases, with 16 bases between them. CDR1 is SGHNT and CDR2 is YYREEE in the germline V gene (reference sequence). This CDR3 is built from 14 residues. CDR3 sequence (DNA): TGTGCCAGCACCGACGGGTTGGGAAGAAACATTCAGTACTTC. It yields the protein CASTDGLGRNIQYF.

This clonotype was observed a few times. This chain links TRBV6-1 with TRBJ2-7; 12 bases are a match to TRBD2. The CDR3 consists of 17 residues. Germline-derived CDR1 and CDR2 are MNHNS and SASEGT. The J segment lost 5 bases and the V segment lost 6 bases, leaving 14 bases of the junction unmatched. The CDR3 DNA is TGTGCCAGCAGGACCAATACAGGGACTAGCGGGCGGAACGAGCAGTACTTC. Translating gives CASRTNTGTSGRNEQYF.

This chain connects TRBV20-1 to TRBJ2-3; D is unresolved. The V end lost 6 bases, the J end lost 4 bases, and 14 bases lay between the germline ends. This CDR3 has 13 amino acids. Germline values: CDR1 DFQATT, CDR2 SNEGSKA (reference sequence). The CDR3 here is CSAPGQGSDTQYF. The CDR3 DNA reads TGCAGTGCCCCGGGCCAAGGTTCAGATACGCAGTATTTT.